The 24 T cell receptor beta chains below all came from one sample that was sequenced in a study of blood T cell repertoires in COVID-19. The table came from immunoSEQ multiplex PCR; TCRdb's copy has only in-frame clones and leaves some out. Of roughly 30,000 clones in the sample, almost 90% were seen once. Sequences were obtained from peripheral blood. The receptor set was obtained from a man aged 55 to 70 with active COVID-19.

This clone has a handful of counts. The chain recombines TRBV5-4 with TRBJ1-6; the D is unclear. Germline CDR1 is SGHNT and CDR2 is YYREEE (reference sequence). V was clipped by 2 bases and J by 0 bases, with 6 bases between them. The CDR3 is 15 amino acids. The DNA of the CDR3 is TGTGCCAGCAGCTTTGGGAGCTCCTATAATTCACCCCTCCACTTT. Protein: CASSFGSSYNSPLHF.

The chain combines TRBV30 with TRBJ2-7, with D hard to call. V was trimmed by 1 base and J by 6 bases, leaving 10 bases between them. The V gene's germline CDR1 is GTSNPN and CDR2 SVGIG (reference sequence). The length of the CDR3 is 12 residues. CDR3 DNA sequence: TGTGCCTGGAGTGGGCTAACAGCCGAGCAGTACTTC. Its protein product is CAWSGLTAEQYF.

The chain has TRBV6-6 and TRBJ1-1; a weak D match, TRBD1 (6 bases). The V end lost 6 bases, the J end lost 3 bases, and 11 bases lay between the germline ends. This CDR3 comprises 13 residues. Germline CDR1 and CDR2: MNHNY and SVGAGI (reference sequence). The CDR3 loop reads CASRGTGYTEAFF. The CDR3 DNA follows: TGTGCCAGCAGAGGTACAGGGTACACTGAAGCTTTCTTT.

This clone has a handful of counts. The V gene is TRBV19, the J gene TRBJ2-7, with 11 bases that match TRBD1. The trim removed 4 bases at V and 0 bases at J, leaving 8 bases unmatched. CDR3 length equals 17 residues. Germline V lookup: CDR1 LNHDA, CDR2 SQIVND (reference sequence). For the CDR3, the DNA is TGTGCCAGTAGTACCGGGGACAGGGGGATCCTCTCCTACGAGCAGTACTTC. Residues: CASSTGDRGILSYEQYF.

This clone has only one observation. The rearrangement uses TRBV29-1 and TRBJ1-2; D is unresolved. V was shortened by 1 base and J by 1 base, with 10 bases between the two germline ends. The CDR3 has 14 amino acids. Germline CDR1 SQVTM, CDR2 ANQGSEA. This chain's CDR3 is CSVEVTEDNYGYTF. CDR3 nucleotides: TGCAGCGTTGAAGTAACTGAGGATAACTATGGCTACACCTTC.

The rearrangement links TRBV19 to TRBJ2-5; 9 bases map to TRBD1. The ends lost 4 bases at V and 5 bases at J; junction bases unmatched: 11. Germline V gene data show CDR1 as LNHDA and CDR2 as SQIVND (reference sequence). This CDR3 region has 16 residues. The CDR3 sequence is CASSTGTGKGQETQYF. As DNA, the CDR3 is TGTGCCAGTAGTACGGGGACAGGGAAAGGGCAGGAGACCCAGTACTTC.

This chain joins TRBV5-1 and TRBJ2-7, with 8 bases matching TRBD1. Trimming cost V 4 bases and J 7 bases; bases outside gene matches: 7. Germline assignment: CDR1 SGHRS and CDR2 YFSETQ. This CDR3 is built from 13 residues. CDR3 sequence (DNA): TGCGCCAGCAGCCTGGGACAGGTAGGAGAGCAGTACTTC. Amino acids: CASSLGQVGEQYF.

The V and J genes are TRBV30 and TRBJ1-1; D call uncertain. V lost 3 bases and J lost 2, with 16 bases in between. Germline V gives CDR1 GTSNPN, CDR2 SVGIG (reference sequence). The CDR3 is made up of 15 amino acids. The CDR3 is CAWSPKIWTNTEAFF. DNA for the CDR3: TGTGCCTGGAGCCCCAAGATTTGGACTAACACTGAAGCTTTCTTT.

This clone was seen only once. The V and J genes are TRBV5-8 and TRBJ1-4; D unresolved. Germline V gene sequence: CDR1 SGHTS, CDR2 YDEGEE. Trimming removed 4 bases at V and 8 bases at J, with 21 bases between. CDR3 length equals 16 residues. CDR3 nucleotide sequence: TGTGCCAGCAGCCTCCGACGGACTGGCGGGCGGGAAAAACTGTTTTTT. This sequence encodes CASSLRRTGGREKLFF. Full variable domain (outside the CDR3, taken from reference TRBV5-8 and TRBJ1-4): EAGVTQSPTHLIKTRGQQATLRCSPISGHTSVYWYQQALGLGLQFLLWYDEGEERNRGNFPPRFSGRQFPNYSSELNVNALELEDSALYLCASSLRRTGGREKLFFGSGTQLSVL.

The J gene is TRBJ1-2, the V gene TRBV12-3 or TRBV12-4; 9 nucleotides match TRBD1. J lost 4 bases, V lost 6 bases, and 3 bases had no gene match. This CDR3 is built from 13 residues. CDR3 amino acids: CASSPDRGYGYTF. The CDR3 bases are TGTGCCAGCAGCCCGGACAGGGGCTATGGCTACACCTTC.

The gene calls are TRBV7-6 and TRBJ1-5; D is undetermined. The CDR3 totals 14 residues. Germline CDR1 reads SGHVS; CDR2 reads FNYEAQ. V was pared by 1 base and J by 3 bases, with 7 bases between. The CDR3 protein is CASSLGAVNQPQHF. In DNA form, the CDR3 reads TGTGCCAGCAGCTTAGGGGCAGTCAATCAGCCCCAGCATTTT.

This chain connects TRBV29-1 to TRBJ1-2, with TRBD1 identical over 9 bases. Losses at the gene ends were 6 bases for V and 4 bases for J; bases not matched to a gene: 12. Germline V gene data show CDR1 as SQVTM and CDR2 as ANQGSEA. This CDR3 region has 15 residues. The CDR3 sequence is CSVPSGQGIFYGYTF. The CDR3 nucleotides read TGCAGCGTCCCCTCGGGACAGGGAATTTTCTATGGCTACACCTTC.

The chain has TRBV10-3 and TRBJ2-5; possible D gene TRBD1, 5 bases. Germline assignment: CDR1 ENHRY and CDR2 SYGVKD. The CDR3 is 13 amino acids. Trimming cost V 6 bases and J 2 bases, with 10 bases left between them. The CDR3 DNA follows: TGTGCCATCAGAGAGACAGTACAAGAGACCCAGTACTTC. This gives the protein CAIRETVQETQYF.

The chain links TRBV25-1 to TRBJ2-7; TRBD1 agrees at 8 bases. CDR3 size: 13 residues. Trimming took 6 bases from V and 3 from J; bases not matched to a gene: 4. The germline gives CDR1 MGHDK, CDR2 SYGVNS. The CDR3 loop reads CASRQGVNYEQYF. For the CDR3, the DNA is TGTGCCAGCAGACAGGGGGTAAACTACGAGCAGTACTTC.

This chain joins TRBV2 and TRBJ1-5, with 8 bases matching TRBD1. CDR1 and CDR2 (germline): SNHLY, FYNNEI. V lost 2 bases and J lost 6; bases outside the gene matches: 3. This CDR3 is 14 amino acids long. The CDR3 here is CASSERQGAQPQHF. CDR3 nucleotide sequence: TGTGCCAGCAGTGAACGGCAGGGGGCTCAGCCCCAGCATTTT.

The V call is TRBV11-2, the J call TRBJ1-1; D possibly corresponds to TRBD1 (6 bases). V was pared by 5 bases and J by 4 bases, with 8 bases between. The CDR3 is 12 residues long. The germline V gene encodes CDR1 SGHAT and CDR2 FQNNGV. The CDR3 reads CASSLRGTEAFF. CDR3 bases: TGTGCCAGCAGCCTCAGGGGCACTGAAGCTTTCTTT.

This clone appeared once. CDR3 residues: CASSSRGGETQYF. In nucleotides, the CDR3 is TGTGCCAGCAGCTCCAGGGGAGGGGAGACCCAGTACTTC. This sequence joins TRBV7-3 and TRBJ2-5, with D possibly TRBD2 on 7 matching bases. Looked up from germline, CDR1 is SGHTA and CDR2 is FQGTGA. The CDR3 totals 13 residues. Trimming took 4 bases from V and 5 from J, leaving 11 bases between them.

The V call is TRBV4-2, the J call TRBJ2-4; D not resolved. Trimming cost V 2 bases and J 0 bases, with 8 bases left between them. Germline CDR1 reads LGHNA; CDR2 reads YNFKEQ. CDR3 size: 15 residues. CDR3 sequence (DNA): TGTGCCAGCAGCCAATCTAGGTTAGCCAAAAACATTCAGTACTTC. Its protein is CASSQSRLAKNIQYF.

The chain uses TRBV11-2 and TRBJ2-3; D is possibly TRBD1 (6 bases). The CDR3 spans 14 residues. Germline V gene data show CDR1 as SGHAT and CDR2 as FQNNGV. V was clipped by 0 bases and J by 6 bases, with 10 bases between them. CDR3 DNA: TGTGCCAGCAGCTTAGAAGGGGACACTGATACGCAGTATTTT. Encoded protein: CASSLEGDTDTQYF.

The V call is TRBV9, the J call TRBJ2-3, with 13 bases lining up with TRBD2. The CDR3 length is 18 residues. V lost 5 bases to trimming and J lost 5 bases; unmatched junction nucleotides: 14. Germline loops: CDR1 SGDLS, CDR2 YYNGEE. The CDR3 loop is CASSLGLAGANGEDTQYF. Here the CDR3 DNA reads TGTGCCAGCAGTTTAGGACTAGCGGGGGCCAACGGCGAAGATACGCAGTATTTT.

The chain combines TRBV10-1 with TRBJ2-1; no definite D call. Trimming cost V 7 bases and J 4 bases, with 2 bases left between them. The germline CDR1 and CDR2 sequences are WNHNN and SYGVQD (reference sequence). The CDR3 has 10 amino acids. CDR3 nucleotide sequence: TGCGCCAGCACTTACAATGAGCAGTTCTTC. Its protein product is CASTYNEQFF.

This clone came up a few times. This chain joins TRBV3-1 (or the pseudogene TRBV3-2) and TRBJ1-2, with D tentatively TRBD1 (5 bases). V gave up 7 bases and J gave up 4 bases, with 16 bases separating them. The CDR3 runs 14 residues. Germline CDR1 LGHDT, CDR2 YNNKEL (reference sequence). The CDR3 sequence is CASTPRGATYGYTF. CDR3 in DNA: TGTGCCAGCACCCCCCGCGGGGCTACCTATGGCTACACCTTC.

The CDR3 protein is CATSDRGQGHSGANVLTF. The DNA for the CDR3 is TGTGCCACCAGTGACCGGGGACAGGGACACTCTGGGGCCAACGTCCTGACTTTC. The rearrangement joins TRBV24-1 to TRBJ2-6; 9 bases are a match to TRBD1. The junction had 6 bases not matched to a gene; V was cut back by 4 bases and J by 0 bases. The germline gives CDR1 KGHDR, CDR2 SFDVKD. This CDR3 has 18 amino acids.

CDR3 DNA sequence: TGTGCCTGGAGTGTGGGGGCTGGCTACACCTTC. It specifies CAWSVGAGYTF. This chain links TRBV30 with TRBJ1-2; possible D gene TRBD1, 6 bases. The CDR3 has 11 amino acids. CDR1 GTSNPN and CDR2 SVGIG come from the germline V gene (reference sequence). The V and J ends lost 0 bases and 7 bases respectively, with 6 bases between them.